This record covers a single T cell receptor beta chain. In the original analysis: Amplifying reference gene primers gave estimates of nucleated cell counts. Clones were sequenced by immunoSEQ multiplex PCR, and TCRdb holds only the in-frame ones, with some missing. The D gene and trimming were derived from the DNA, and the V and J assignments and clone size from that table. The table has some 260,000 clones, about 93% seen once. This entry belongs to a study of blood T cell repertoires in COVID-19. Study overall: Spain, Italy and the United States supplied samples that represented acute and convalescent COVID-19.

Participants, roughly 18 to 89 years old, spanned fewer than 25 US areas. V lost 2 bases and J 1 base, leaving 14 bases between the germline ends. The germline V gene encodes CDR1 MNHEY and CDR2 SMNVEV (reference sequence). The CDR3 totals 16 residues. This TCR derives from a young woman who had recovered from COVID-19. Sequencing was performed on PBMCs or T cells enriched from blood (not recorded which). The rearrangement links TRBV27 to TRBJ1-2; D is perhaps TRBD1 (5 bases). The CDR3 DNA sequence: TGTGCCAGCAGTTTACGCCGACAGCAGAATAACTATGGCTACACCTTC. Its protein product is CASSLRRQQNNYGYTF.